This T cell receptor beta chain comes out of a study of blood T cell repertoires in COVID-19. Study-level information: Acute and convalescent COVID-19 samples came from the United States, Italy and Spain. In each case, the material was cDNA or gDNA derived from T cells, B-cell-depleted T cells, or PBMCs.

On this clone itself: The sample holds other DNA sequences that translate to the same CDR3.

With 1 base removed from V and 0 bases from J, the gap between germline ends came to 13 bases. This CDR3 contains 16 residues. Germline CDR1 is SGHDT and CDR2 is YYEEEE. The authors' processing: By means of reference gene primer amplification, nucleated cell counts were estimated. Using immunoSEQ multiplex PCR, the repertoire was profiled, and TCRdb retains in-frame clones only, with some absent. V, J and clone size are those of that table, while D and trimming were read from the DNA. The table includes 120,000 or so clones, approximately 90% detected once. The source is a human donor in a cohort sampled during active COVID-19. The material sequenced was peripheral blood. This chain joins TRBV5-6 and TRBJ1-1; maybe TRBD1 (6 bases). The CDR3 region is CASSLWGQLMNTEAFF. Here the CDR3 DNA reads TGTGCCAGCAGCTTGTGGGGACAACTTATGAACACTGAAGCTTTCTTT.